A single sample gave rise to the 22 T cell receptor beta chains below, sequenced in a study of spatial heterogeneity in lung cancer. The time point here: sample taken at primary tumor resection. Researchers sequenced whole RNA taken from tumor, nontumor lung or frozen PBMC without sorting. TCRdb re-called the 5' RACE reads through MiXCR, storing one row per CDR3 protein. The repertoire holds roughly 5,100 distinct CDR3 sequences, with almost 35% as singletons. The starting material was PBMCs, obtained at surgery. The receptors stem from a female donor with early-stage non-small cell lung cancer.

Concerning this clonotype: Little can be read into the size of this beta chain, an off-target read in a library designed for alpha chains. The chain uses TRBV5-1 and TRBJ2-1; D is tentatively TRBD1 or TRBD2 (5 bases each). V was shortened by 4 bases and J by 9 bases, with 17 bases between the two germline ends. Germline V gene sequence: CDR1 SGHRS, CDR2 YFSETQ. This CDR3 is 14 amino acids long. This chain's CDR3 is CASSTGTRAGEQFF. The CDR3 DNA follows: TGCGCCAGCAGCACCGGGACCCGGGCCGGTGAGCAGTTCTTC.

This clonotype showed up just a few times. A library prepared for alpha chains yielded this beta chain as an off-target read; its size is of little meaning. V and J are TRBV7-9 and TRBJ2-5, with 7 bases that match TRBD2. V was clipped by 4 bases and J by 7 bases; unmatched bases: 3. The CDR3 loop spans 12 amino acids. Germline CDR1 reads SEHNR; CDR2 reads FQNEAQ (reference sequence). The CDR3 spells CASSSLAGTQYF. Written as DNA, the CDR3 is TGTGCCAGCAGCTCCTTAGCGGGGACCCAGTACTTC.

Remarks on this clonotype: This beta chain is an off-target read within a library intended for alpha chains, so its frequency means little. The J gene is TRBJ2-7, the V gene TRBV20-1; 7 nucleotides agree with TRBD1. This CDR3 has 16 residues. Trimming at V came to 3 bases and at J to 3 bases, leaving 14 bases not matched to a gene. Germline V lookup: CDR1 DFQATT, CDR2 SNEGSKA (reference sequence). In DNA, the CDR3 is TGCAGTGCTAGGGGAGACCCGGGACAGAGCTACTACGAGCAGTACTTC. It specifies CSARGDPGQSYYEQYF.

Notes on this clonotype: A library prepared for alpha chains yielded this beta chain as an off-target read; its size is of little meaning. The chain uses TRBV12-3 or TRBV12-4 and TRBJ2-7; D gene unclear. V dropped 0 bases and J dropped 0 bases, with 6 bases sitting between them. The CDR3 runs 14 residues. The CDR3 nucleotides are TGTGCCAGCAGTTTAGCGCTGACCTCCTACGAGCAGTACTTC. Its translation: CASSLALTSYEQYF.

Of note for this clonotype: The library was designed around alpha chains, so this beta chain is a stray read whose abundance carries little weight. J is TRBJ2-1 and V is TRBV6-2 or TRBV6-3, with D perhaps being TRBD1 or TRBD2 (5 bases each). This CDR3 region has 13 residues. Germline CDR1 reads MNHEY; CDR2 reads SVGEGT. The V gene lost 6 bases and the J gene lost 8 bases, with 14 bases spanning the gap. The CDR3 nucleotides read TGTGCCAGCAGGGGACCCAGCCTACATGAGCAGTTCTTC. Translated: CASRGPSLHEQFF.

Concerning this clonotype: Because this beta chain is a stray read in a library intended to capture alpha chains, its abundance should not be given much weight. The chain uses TRBV5-6 and TRBJ2-7; 7 nucleotides agree with TRBD2. Germline CDR1 is SGHDT and CDR2 is YYEEEE. The ends lost 1 base at V and 1 base at J; junction bases unmatched: 2. This CDR3 has 14 residues. The DNA for the CDR3 is TGTGCCAGCAGCTTGAGCGGGGTGTCCTACGAGCAGTACTTC. It encodes CASSLSGVSYEQYF.

Concerning this clonotype: This beta chain represents an off-target read in a library built for alpha chains; its size is of limited meaning. The chain links TRBV28 to TRBJ2-3, with TRBD1 matching 8 bases. Germline values: CDR1 MDHEN, CDR2 SYDVKM. V shed 1 base and J 2 bases; nucleotides not matched to a gene: 11. This CDR3 has 18 amino acids. The CDR3 DNA reads TGTGCCAGCAGTTTATTACAGCTTTACAGGGGGGACACAGATACGCAGTATTTT. Translated, it gives CASSLLQLYRGDTDTQYF. The variable domain in full, completed from reference TRBV28 and TRBJ2-3, reads DVKVTQSSRYLVKRTGEKVFLECVQDMDHENMFWYRQDPGLGLRLIYFSYDVKMKEKGDIPEGYSVSREKKERFSLILESASTNQTSMYLCASSLLQLYRGDTDTQYFGPGTRLTVL.

The table lists this clonotype with a few counts. This beta chain appears as a stray read in a library generated for alpha chains; its size is not informative. This chain joins TRBV28 and TRBJ2-1; TRBD1 matches at 7 bases. The V gene end was trimmed by 4 bases and the J gene end by 1 base; junction bases not matched to a gene: 4. CDR1 is MDHEN and CDR2 is SYDVKM in the germline V gene. CDR3 length equals 15 residues. DNA of the CDR3: TGTGCCAGCAGTTCGATCAGGGGGTCCTACAATGAGCAGTTCTTC. Its protein product is CASSSIRGSYNEQFF.

With respect to this clonotype: This beta chain is a stray read from a library made for alpha chains; its abundance is not meaningful. The V and J genes are TRBV7-2 and TRBJ2-1; D uncertain. Trimming removed 6 bases from V and 6 bases from J, with 12 bases in between. The CDR3 is made up of 13 amino acids. CDR1 is SGHTA and CDR2 is FQGNSA in the germline V gene. For the CDR3, the DNA is TGTGCCAGCAGTCGCGGCAGAGTCAATGAGCAGTTCTTC. It is translated as CASSRGRVNEQFF. Drawing the rest from reference TRBV7-2 and TRBJ2-1, the complete variable domain is GAGVSQSPSNKVTEKGKDVELRCDPISGHTALYWYRQSLGQGLEFLIYFQGNSAPDKSGLPSDRFSAERTGGSVSTLTIQRTQQEDSAVYLCASSRGRVNEQFFGPGTRLTVL.

This clonotype was counted a few times. A library prepared for alpha chains yielded this beta chain as an off-target read; its size is of little meaning. V usage is TRBV5-1 and J usage is TRBJ2-7; D is unclear. Trimming left V 0 bases short and J 4 bases short, with 5 bases between. Germline V gene data show CDR1 as SGHRS and CDR2 as YFSETQ. This CDR3 has 12 amino acids. The CDR3 DNA reads as TGCGCCAGCAGCTTGGGAGGTTACGAGCAGTACTTC. Translated: CASSLGGYEQYF.

The sample holds a few counts of this clonotype. A library prepared for alpha chains yielded this beta chain as an off-target read; its size is of little meaning. This chain joins TRBV5-1 and TRBJ2-7; 8 nucleotides match TRBD2. The germline V gene encodes CDR1 SGHRS and CDR2 YFSETQ. The CDR3 has 16 amino acids. V shed 0 bases and J 6 bases; nucleotides not matched to a gene: 11. CDR3 DNA: TGCGCCAGCAGCTTGGATGGCGGGGGGCCGCTGGGCGAGCAGTACTTC. This translates into CASSLDGGGPLGEQYF. Complete variable domain (other parts from reference TRBV5-1 and TRBJ2-7): KAGVTQTPRYLIKTRGQQVTLSCSPISGHRSVSWYQQTPGQGLQFLFEYFSETQRNKGNFPGRFSGRQFSNSRSEMNVSTLELGDSALYLCASSLDGGGPLGEQYFGPGTRLTVT.

Turning to this clonotype: Because the library targeted alpha chains, this beta chain is an off-target read whose size means little. The CDR3 reads CASSGYSPNWGPHSGANVLTF. The CDR3 DNA is TGTGCCAGCAGCGGCTACTCCCCGAACTGGGGGCCACACTCTGGGGCCAACGTCCTGACTTTC. The genes are TRBV7-9 and TRBJ2-6; a weak D match, TRBD1 (6 bases). The germline V gene encodes CDR1 SEHNR and CDR2 FQNEAQ (reference sequence). The V and J ends lost 5 bases and 0 bases respectively, with 26 bases between them. The CDR3 runs to 21 residues.

Notes on this clonotype: This beta chain is an unintended read in a library built for alpha chains; its size means little. The genes are TRBV11-2 and TRBJ2-2; D ambiguous. The CDR3 loop spans 15 amino acids. With 5 bases removed from V and 5 bases from J, the gap between germline ends came to 15 bases. Germline V gives CDR1 SGHAT, CDR2 FQNNGV. This CDR3 reads CASSIRAGWTGELFF. DNA for the CDR3: TGTGCCAGCAGCATTCGTGCTGGGTGGACCGGGGAGCTGTTTTTT.

With respect to this clonotype: Relative to the germline gene, one junction end is altered; a read error may explain this. Within a library made for alpha chains, this beta chain is off target, and its count is uninformative. CDR3 DNA: TGTGCAAGCAGTTTCGACAGTGAAGCTTTCTTT. Translating it yields CASSFDSEAFF. The rearrangement joins TRBV28 to TRBJ1-1, with a tentative D call TRBD1 (5 bases). Germline-derived CDR1 and CDR2 are MDHEN and SYDVKM. The CDR3 totals 11 residues.

For this clonotype: Since it is a stray read in a library aimed at alpha chains, this beta chain has a size that is not meaningful. The genes are TRBV5-1 and TRBJ2-3, with TRBD1 matching 11 bases. CDR3 size: 16 residues. CDR1 is SGHRS and CDR2 is YFSETQ in the germline V gene. With 1 base clipped from V and 4 bases from J, the junction kept 5 bases outside the gene matches. The CDR3 here is CASSLPGQGAADTQYF. As DNA, the CDR3 is TGCGCCAGCAGCTTGCCCGGACAGGGGGCGGCAGATACGCAGTATTTT.

This clonotype was seen only a few times. This beta chain appears as a stray read in a library generated for alpha chains; its size is not informative. The genes are TRBV20-1 and TRBJ2-7, with 8 bases identical to TRBD1. CDR1 is DFQATT, CDR2 SNEGSKA, per germline (reference sequence). V lost 6 bases and J lost 4; bases outside the gene matches: 11. This CDR3 comprises 14 residues. The CDR3 sequence: CSASPLGTGYEQYF. The CDR3 DNA reads TGCAGTGCCTCACCCCTCGGGACAGGTTACGAGCAGTACTTC.

This clonotype was seen more than once but under ten times. The library was built for alpha chains, so this beta chain is an off-target read and its size means little. The J gene is TRBJ2-3, the V gene TRBV29-1; possibly TRBD2 for D (5 bases). CDR1 and CDR2 from the germline V gene are SQVTM and ANQGSEA. V shed 7 bases and J shed 5 bases, with 16 bases lying between them. The CDR3 loop spans 13 amino acids. The CDR3 DNA reads as TGCAGCGCTGACCCATCCCGGGGAGATACGCAGTATTTT. This gives the protein CSADPSRGDTQYF.

This clonotype was found a few times. This beta chain appears as a stray read in a library generated for alpha chains; its size is not informative. The rearrangement joins TRBV6-5 to TRBJ2-7; TRBD1 aligns across 7 bases. Germline loops: CDR1 MNHEY, CDR2 SVGAGI. V gave up 0 bases and J gave up 4 bases; unmatched junction bases: 3. CDR3 length: 14 residues. The CDR3 here is CASSYSGDRYEQYF. The CDR3 nucleotides are TGTGCCAGCAGTTACTCGGGGGACAGATACGAGCAGTACTTC.

Only a few counts were recorded for this clonotype. This beta chain represents an off-target read in a library built for alpha chains; its size is of limited meaning. The chain links TRBV4-2 to TRBJ2-4, with D perhaps being TRBD1 or TRBD2 (5 bases each). CDR1 and CDR2 from the germline V gene are LGHNA and YNFKEQ. With 3 bases removed from V and 9 bases from J, the gap between germline ends came to 15 bases. This CDR3 region has 14 residues. The CDR3 here is CASSHMGPEGIQYF. CDR3 nucleotide sequence: TGTGCCAGCAGCCACATGGGGCCTGAGGGCATTCAGTACTTC.

This clonotype was seen more than once but under ten times. This beta chain came through as a stray read in a library set up for alpha chains, and its size says little. This chain joins TRBV5-1 and TRBJ2-2; D possibly uses TRBD1 or TRBD2 (6 bases each). This CDR3 contains 15 residues. Germline V CDR1 and CDR2: SGHRS, YFSETQ. V lost 7 bases and J 2 bases, leaving 15 bases between the germline ends. CDR3 protein: CASWAGHHNTGELFF. The CDR3 DNA is TGCGCCAGCTGGGCGGGACACCATAACACCGGGGAGCTGTTTTTT.

This clonotype has only a few counts. In a library made to pick up alpha chains, this beta chain is a stray read with a size that means little. CDR3 region: CASTGSSSYNEQFF. Here the CDR3 DNA reads TGCGCCAGCACCGGGTCCAGCTCCTACAATGAGCAGTTCTTC. V usage is TRBV5-1 and J usage is TRBJ2-1; D call uncertain. V gave up 6 bases and J gave up 0 bases, with 10 bases separating them. The germline V gene encodes CDR1 SGHRS and CDR2 YFSETQ. The CDR3 consists of 14 residues. Together with reference TRBV5-1 and TRBJ2-1, the CDR3 gives the full variable domain: KAGVTQTPRYLIKTRGQQVTLSCSPISGHRSVSWYQQTPGQGLQFLFEYFSETQRNKGNFPGRFSGRQFSNSRSEMNVSTLELGDSALYLCASTGSSSYNEQFFGPGTRLTVL.

In regard to this clonotype: Since it is a stray read in a library aimed at alpha chains, this beta chain has a size that is not meaningful. The chain links TRBV24-1 to TRBJ2-5; 7 bases match TRBD1. Germline V gene lookup returns CDR1 KGHDR and CDR2 SFDVKD. The V gene end was trimmed by 2 bases and the J gene end by 7 bases; junction bases not matched to a gene: 9. The CDR3 sequence is 15 residues long. In DNA, the CDR3 is TGTGCCACCAGTGATTCCGGGACAGCCTGGGGGACCCAGTACTTC. Encoded protein: CATSDSGTAWGTQYF.